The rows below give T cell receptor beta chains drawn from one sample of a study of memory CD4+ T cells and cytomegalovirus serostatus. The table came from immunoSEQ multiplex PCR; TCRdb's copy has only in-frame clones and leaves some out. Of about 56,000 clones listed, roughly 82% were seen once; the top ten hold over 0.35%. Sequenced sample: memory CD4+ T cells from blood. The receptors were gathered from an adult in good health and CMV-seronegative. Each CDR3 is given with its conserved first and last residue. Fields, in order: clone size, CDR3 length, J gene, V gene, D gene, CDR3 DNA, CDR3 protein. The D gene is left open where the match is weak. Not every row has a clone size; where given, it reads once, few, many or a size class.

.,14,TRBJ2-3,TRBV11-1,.,TGTGCCAGCAGCCTTTGGGATTTCACAGATACGCAGTATTTT,CASSLWDFTDTQYF
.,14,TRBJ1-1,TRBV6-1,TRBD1,TGTGCCAGCAGTAATTCCTTCGGGACAGAGCCTTCTTTCTTT,CASSNSFGTEPSFF
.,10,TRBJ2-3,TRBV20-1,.,TGCAGTGCTAGCGAAGGAGCGCAGTATTTT,CSASEGAQYF
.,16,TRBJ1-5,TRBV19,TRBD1,TGTGCCAGTAGTCCAGGGAGGGACAGGCCAGGTCAGCCCCAGCATTTT,CASSPGRDRPGQPQHF
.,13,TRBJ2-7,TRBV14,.,TGTGCCAGCAGCCAGGCCATCGGGGGCTGGCAGTACTTC,CASSQAIGGWQYF
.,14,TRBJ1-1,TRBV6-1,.,TGTGCCAGCAGTGAAAGGTATCTAGCAACTGAAGCTTTCTTT,CASSERYLATEAFF
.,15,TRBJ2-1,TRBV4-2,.,TGTGCCAGCAGCCCTACTAGCCAGTCCTACAATGAGCAGTTCTTC,CASSPTSQSYNEQFF
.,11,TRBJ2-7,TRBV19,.,TGTGCCAGTAGTTCACGGTACGAGCAGTACTTC,CASSSRYEQYF
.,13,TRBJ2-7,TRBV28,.,TGTGCCAGCAGCCGTGACAGCACCTACGAGCAGTACTTC,CASSRDSTYEQYF
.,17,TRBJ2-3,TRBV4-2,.,TGTGCCAGCAGCCAATGGGAGGGGGGGTCCAAACACAACACGCAGTATTTT,CASSQWEGGSKHNTQYF
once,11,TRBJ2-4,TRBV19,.,TGTGCCAGTAGTATCACAGGAATTCAGTACTTC,CASSITGIQYF
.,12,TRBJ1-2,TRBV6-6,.,TGTGCCAGCAGTTACAAAGGGATTGGCTACACCTTC,CASSYKGIGYTF
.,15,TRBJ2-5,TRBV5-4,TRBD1,TGTGCCAGCAGCTTTTCGACAGGGGGCCAAGAGACCCAGTACTTC,CASSFSTGGQETQYF
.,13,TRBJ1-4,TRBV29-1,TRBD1,TGCAGCGCCGGGACAGGCCCTAATGAAAAACTGTTTTTT,CSAGTGPNEKLFF
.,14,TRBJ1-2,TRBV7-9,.,TGTGCCAGCAGCTTCCCGGACCGCTTCTATGGCTACACCTTC,CASSFPDRFYGYTF
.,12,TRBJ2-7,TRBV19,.,TGTGCCAGTAGTATAGGGGGCTACGAGCAGTACTTC,CASSIGGYEQYF
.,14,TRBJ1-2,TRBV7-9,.,TGTGCCAGCAGCTTTTCTACAGGGAACTATGGCTACACCTTC,CASSFSTGNYGYTF
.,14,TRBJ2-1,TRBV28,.,TGTGCTCGGTACAATAACGGCTCCTACAATGAGCAGTTCTTC,CARYNNGSYNEQFF
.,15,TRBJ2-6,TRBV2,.,TGTGCCAGCAGGGGTGGAACGTCGGGTAATTACGTCCTGACTTTC,CASRGGTSGNYVLTF
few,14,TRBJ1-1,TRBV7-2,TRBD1,TGTGCCAGCAGCGGACAGGGCACGAACACTGAAGCTTTCTTT,CASSGQGTNTEAFF
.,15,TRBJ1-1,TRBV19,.,TGTGCCAGTACGGGGGCCGGCCGTGGGCGGCCTGAAGCTTTCTTT,CASTGAGRGRPEAFF
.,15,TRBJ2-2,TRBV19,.,TGTGCCAGTAGTATATTACAGGCGAACACCGGGGAGCTGTTTTTT,CASSILQANTGELFF
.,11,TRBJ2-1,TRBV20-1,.,TGCAGCGAAAGCAGGGGCGATGAGCAGTTCTTC,CSESRGDEQFF
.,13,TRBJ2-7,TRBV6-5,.,TGTGCCAGCAGTGGACGACTCCCCTACGAGCAGTACTTC,CASSGRLPYEQYF
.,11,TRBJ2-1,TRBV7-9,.,TGTGCCAGCAGCTTAGAGGATGAGCAGTTCTTC,CASSLEDEQFF
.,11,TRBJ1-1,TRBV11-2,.,TGTGCCAGCAGCAAGGGGGGGTTGGCTTTCTTT,CASSKGGLAFF
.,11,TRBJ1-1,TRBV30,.,TGTGCCTGGAGTGGGGACACTGAAGCTTTCTTT,CAWSGDTEAFF
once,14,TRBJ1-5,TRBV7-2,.,TGTGCCAGCAGCTTACGTCTCCGTAATCAGCCCCAGCATTTT,CASSLRLRNQPQHF
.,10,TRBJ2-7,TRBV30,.,TGTGCCTTGGGGGTTTCAGGGCAGTACTTC,CALGVSGQYF
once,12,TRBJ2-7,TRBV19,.,TGTGCCAGTAGTGGTCAGGCCTACGAGCAGTACTTC,CASSGQAYEQYF
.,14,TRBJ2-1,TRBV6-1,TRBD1,TGTGCCGCGACCGGGACAGGCTCCTACAATGAGCAGTTCTTC,CAATGTGSYNEQFF
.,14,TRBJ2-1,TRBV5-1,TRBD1,TGCGCCAGCAGCCCGGGACAGAGTTACAATGAGCAGTTCTTC,CASSPGQSYNEQFF